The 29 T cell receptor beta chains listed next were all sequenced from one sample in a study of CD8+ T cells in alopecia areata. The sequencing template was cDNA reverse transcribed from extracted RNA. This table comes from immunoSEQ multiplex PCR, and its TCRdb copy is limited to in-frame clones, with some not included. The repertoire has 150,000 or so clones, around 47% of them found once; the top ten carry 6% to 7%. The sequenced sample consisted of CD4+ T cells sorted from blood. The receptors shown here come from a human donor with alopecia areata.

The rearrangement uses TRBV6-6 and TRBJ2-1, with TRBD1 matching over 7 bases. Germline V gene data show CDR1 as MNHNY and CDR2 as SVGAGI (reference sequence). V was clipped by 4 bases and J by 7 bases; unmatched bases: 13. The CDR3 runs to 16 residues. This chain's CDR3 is CASSSTQRGGENEQFF. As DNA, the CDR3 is TGTGCCAGCAGTTCAACGCAGCGAGGGGGCGAAAATGAGCAGTTCTTC.

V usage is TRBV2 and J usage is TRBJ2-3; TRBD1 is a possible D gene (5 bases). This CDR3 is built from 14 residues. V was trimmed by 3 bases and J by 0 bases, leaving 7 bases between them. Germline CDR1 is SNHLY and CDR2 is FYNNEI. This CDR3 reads CASSEGRSTDTQYF. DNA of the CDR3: TGTGCCAGCAGTGAGGGGCGCAGCACAGATACGCAGTATTTT.

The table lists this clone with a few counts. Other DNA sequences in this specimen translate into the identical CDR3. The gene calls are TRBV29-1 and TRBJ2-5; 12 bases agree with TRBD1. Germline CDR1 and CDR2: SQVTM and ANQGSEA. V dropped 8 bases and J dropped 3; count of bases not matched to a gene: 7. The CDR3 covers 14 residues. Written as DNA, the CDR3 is TGCAGCACCACCGGGACAGGGGGCAAAGAGACCCAGTACTTC. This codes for CSTTGTGGKETQYF.

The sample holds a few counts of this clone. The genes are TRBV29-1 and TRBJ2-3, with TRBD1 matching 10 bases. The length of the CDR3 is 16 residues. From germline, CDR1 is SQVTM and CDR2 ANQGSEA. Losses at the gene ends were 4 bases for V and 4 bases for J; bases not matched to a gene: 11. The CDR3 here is CSVAGTGARRPDTQYF. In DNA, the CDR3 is TGCAGCGTTGCGGGGACAGGGGCCCGTAGGCCAGATACGCAGTATTTT.

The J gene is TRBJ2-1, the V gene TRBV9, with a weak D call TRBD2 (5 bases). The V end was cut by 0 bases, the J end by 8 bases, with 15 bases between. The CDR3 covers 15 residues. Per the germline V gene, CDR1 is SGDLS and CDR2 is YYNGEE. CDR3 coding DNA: TGTGCCAGCAGCGTAGATCCCGCTAGCAGCTATGAGCAGTTCTTC. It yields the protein CASSVDPASSYEQFF. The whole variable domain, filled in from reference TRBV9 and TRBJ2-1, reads DSGVTQTPKHLITATGQRVTLRCSPRSGDLSVYWYQQSLDQGLQFLIQYYNGEERAKGNILERFSAQQFPDLHSELNLSSLELGDSALYFCASSVDPASSYEQFFGPGTRLTVL.

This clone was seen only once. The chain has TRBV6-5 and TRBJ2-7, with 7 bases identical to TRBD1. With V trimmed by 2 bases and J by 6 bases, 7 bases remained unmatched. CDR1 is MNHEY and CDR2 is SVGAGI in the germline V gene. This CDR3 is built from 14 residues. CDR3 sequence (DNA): TGTGCCAGCAGTTACGTACAGGGGATGGGCGAGCAGTACTTC. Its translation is CASSYVQGMGEQYF.

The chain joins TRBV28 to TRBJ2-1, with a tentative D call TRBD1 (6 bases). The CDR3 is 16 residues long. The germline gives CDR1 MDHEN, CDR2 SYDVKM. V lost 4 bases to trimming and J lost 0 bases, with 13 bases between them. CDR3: CASSYQGSSSYNEQFF. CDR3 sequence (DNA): TGTGCCAGCAGTTACCAGGGGTCGAGCTCCTACAATGAGCAGTTCTTC.

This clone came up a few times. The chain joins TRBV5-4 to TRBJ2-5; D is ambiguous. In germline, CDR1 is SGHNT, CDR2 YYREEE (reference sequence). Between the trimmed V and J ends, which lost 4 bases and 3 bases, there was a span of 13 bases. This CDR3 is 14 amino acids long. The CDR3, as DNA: TGTGCCAGCAGCGGACCCCACGGTGAAGAGACCCAGTACTTC. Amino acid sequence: CASSGPHGEETQYF.

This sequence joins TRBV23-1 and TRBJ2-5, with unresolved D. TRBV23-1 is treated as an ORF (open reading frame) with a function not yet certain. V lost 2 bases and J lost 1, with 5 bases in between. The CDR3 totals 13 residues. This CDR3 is CASSQGIQETQYF. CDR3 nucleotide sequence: TGCGCCAGCAGTCAAGGCATCCAAGAGACCCAGTACTTC.

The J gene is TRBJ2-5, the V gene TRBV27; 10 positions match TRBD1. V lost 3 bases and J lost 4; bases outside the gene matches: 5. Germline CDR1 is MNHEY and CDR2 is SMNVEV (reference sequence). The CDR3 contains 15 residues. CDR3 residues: CASSFPGQGIETQYF. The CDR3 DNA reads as TGTGCCAGCAGTTTCCCGGGACAGGGGATAGAGACCCAGTACTTC.

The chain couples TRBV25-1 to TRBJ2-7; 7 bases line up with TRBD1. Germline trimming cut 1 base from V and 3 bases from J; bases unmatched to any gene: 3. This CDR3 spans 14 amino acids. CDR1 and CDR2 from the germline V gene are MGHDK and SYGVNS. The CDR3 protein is CASSEWGQLYEQYF. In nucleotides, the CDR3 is TGTGCCAGCAGTGAATGGGGACAGCTCTACGAGCAGTACTTC.

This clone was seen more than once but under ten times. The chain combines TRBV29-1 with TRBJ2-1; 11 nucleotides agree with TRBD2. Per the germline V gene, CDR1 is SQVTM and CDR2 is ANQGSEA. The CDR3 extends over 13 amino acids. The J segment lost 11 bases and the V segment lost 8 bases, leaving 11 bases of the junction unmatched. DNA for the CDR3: TGCAGCTACCGAGGGACTAGCGGAGGGAAGCAGTTCTTC. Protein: CSYRGTSGGKQFF.

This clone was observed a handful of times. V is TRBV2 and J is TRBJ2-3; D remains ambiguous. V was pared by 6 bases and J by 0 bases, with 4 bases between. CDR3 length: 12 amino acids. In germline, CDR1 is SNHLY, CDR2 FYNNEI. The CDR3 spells CASRRSTDTQYF. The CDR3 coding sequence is TGTGCCAGCAGGAGAAGCACAGATACGCAGTATTTT.

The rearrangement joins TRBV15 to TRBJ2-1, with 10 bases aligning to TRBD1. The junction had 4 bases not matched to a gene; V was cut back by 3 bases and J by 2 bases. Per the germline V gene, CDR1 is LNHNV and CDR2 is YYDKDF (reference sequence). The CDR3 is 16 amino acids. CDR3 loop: CATSSGDRGTYNEQFF. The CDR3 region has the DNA TGTGCCACCAGCAGTGGGGACAGGGGTACCTACAATGAGCAGTTCTTC.

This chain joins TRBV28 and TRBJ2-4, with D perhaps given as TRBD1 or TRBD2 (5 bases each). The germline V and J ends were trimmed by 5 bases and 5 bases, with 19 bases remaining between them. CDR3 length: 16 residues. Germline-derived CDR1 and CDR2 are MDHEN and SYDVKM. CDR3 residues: CASSPPGPPRENIQYF. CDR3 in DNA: TGTGCCAGCAGTCCGCCGGGACCCCCGAGGGAAAACATTCAGTACTTC.

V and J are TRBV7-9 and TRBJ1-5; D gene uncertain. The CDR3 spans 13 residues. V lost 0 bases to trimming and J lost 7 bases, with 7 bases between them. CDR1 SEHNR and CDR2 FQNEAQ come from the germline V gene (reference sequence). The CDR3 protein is CASSLAGGQPQHF. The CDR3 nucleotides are TGTGCCAGCAGCTTAGCTGGCGGCCAGCCCCAGCATTTT.

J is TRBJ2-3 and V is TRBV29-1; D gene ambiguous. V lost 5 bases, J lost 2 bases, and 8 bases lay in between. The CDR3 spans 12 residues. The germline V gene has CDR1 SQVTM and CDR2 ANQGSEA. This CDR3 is CSVSDATDTQYF. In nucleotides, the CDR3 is TGCAGCGTTTCGGACGCCACAGATACGCAGTATTTT.

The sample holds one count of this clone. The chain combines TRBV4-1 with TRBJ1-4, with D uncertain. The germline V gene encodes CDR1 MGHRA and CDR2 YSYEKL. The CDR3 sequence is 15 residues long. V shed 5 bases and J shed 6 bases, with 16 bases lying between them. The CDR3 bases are TGCGCCAGCAGCTTTCGGACTCTTTCGGATGAAAAACTGTTTTTT. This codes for CASSFRTLSDEKLFF.

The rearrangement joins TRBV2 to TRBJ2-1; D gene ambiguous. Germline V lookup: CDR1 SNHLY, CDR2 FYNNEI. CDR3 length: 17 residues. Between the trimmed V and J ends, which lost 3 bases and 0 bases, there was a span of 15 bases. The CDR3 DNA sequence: TGTGCCAGCAGTGATATTTTAGCTGTCAGCTCCTACAATGAGCAGTTCTTC. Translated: CASSDILAVSSYNEQFF.

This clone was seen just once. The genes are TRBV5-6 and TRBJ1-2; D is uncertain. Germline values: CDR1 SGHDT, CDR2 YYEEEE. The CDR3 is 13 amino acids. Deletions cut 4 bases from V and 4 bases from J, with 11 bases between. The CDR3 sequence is CASSLPIIYGYTF. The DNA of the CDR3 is TGTGCCAGCAGCCTACCGATCATCTATGGCTACACCTTC. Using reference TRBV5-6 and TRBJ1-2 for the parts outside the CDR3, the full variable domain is DAGVTQSPTHLIKTRGQQVTLRCSPKSGHDTVSWYQQALGQGPQFIFQYYEEEERQRGNFPDRFSGHQFPNYSSELNVNALLLGDSALYLCASSLPIIYGYTFGSGTRLTVV.

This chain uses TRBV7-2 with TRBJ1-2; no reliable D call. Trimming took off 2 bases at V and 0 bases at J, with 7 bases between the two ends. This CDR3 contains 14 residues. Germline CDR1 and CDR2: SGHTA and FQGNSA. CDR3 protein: CASSLSGANYGYTF. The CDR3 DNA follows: TGTGCCAGCAGCTTAAGCGGAGCTAACTATGGCTACACCTTC. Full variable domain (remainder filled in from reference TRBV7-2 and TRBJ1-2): GAGVSQSPSNKVTEKGKDVELRCDPISGHTALYWYRQSLGQGLEFLIYFQGNSAPDKSGLPSDRFSAERTGGSVSTLTIQRTQQEDSAVYLCASSLSGANYGYTFGSGTRLTVV.

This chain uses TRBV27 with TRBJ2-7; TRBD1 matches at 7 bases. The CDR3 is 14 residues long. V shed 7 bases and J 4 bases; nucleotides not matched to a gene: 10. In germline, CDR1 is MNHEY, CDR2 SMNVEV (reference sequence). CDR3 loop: CASKRQGRGYEQYF. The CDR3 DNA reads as TGTGCCAGCAAACGACAGGGCCGCGGGTACGAGCAGTACTTC.

CDR3 DNA sequence: TGCAGCCTCACGGGCTACTACAATGAGCAGTTCTTC. Amino acids: CSLTGYYNEQFF. This chain joins TRBV29-1 and TRBJ2-1, with no clear D. The CDR3 totals 12 residues. Germline lookup yields CDR1 SQVTM and CDR2 ANQGSEA. Trimming left V 8 bases short and J 3 bases short, with 11 bases between.

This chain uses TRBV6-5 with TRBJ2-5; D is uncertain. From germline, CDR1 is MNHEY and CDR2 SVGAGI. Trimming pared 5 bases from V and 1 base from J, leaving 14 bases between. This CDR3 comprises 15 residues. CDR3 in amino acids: CASSTRVFSQETQYF. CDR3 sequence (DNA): TGTGCCAGCAGTACAAGGGTTTTTAGCCAAGAGACCCAGTACTTC.

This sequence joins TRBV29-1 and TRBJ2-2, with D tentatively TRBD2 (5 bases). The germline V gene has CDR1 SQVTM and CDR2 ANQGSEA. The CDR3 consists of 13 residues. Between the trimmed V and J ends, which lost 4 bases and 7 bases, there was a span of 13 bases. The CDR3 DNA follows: TGCAGCGTTGCGATGACCCGGGACGGGGAGCTGTTTTTT. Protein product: CSVAMTRDGELFF.

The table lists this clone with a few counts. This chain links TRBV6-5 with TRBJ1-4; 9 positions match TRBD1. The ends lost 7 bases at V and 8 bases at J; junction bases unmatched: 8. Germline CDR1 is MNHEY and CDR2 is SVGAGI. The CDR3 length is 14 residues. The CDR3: CASILGQGKEKLFF. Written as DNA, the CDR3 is TGTGCCAGCATCCTCGGACAGGGGAAGGAAAAACTGTTTTTT.

CDR3: CSARLQGEQFF. The CDR3 nucleotides are TGCAGTGCAAGACTACAGGGTGAGCAGTTCTTC. V and J are TRBV20-1 and TRBJ2-1; perhaps TRBD1 as D (6 bases). This CDR3 has 11 amino acids. V was pared by 6 bases and J by 9 bases, with 12 bases between. Germline V gene lookup returns CDR1 DFQATT and CDR2 SNEGSKA (reference sequence).

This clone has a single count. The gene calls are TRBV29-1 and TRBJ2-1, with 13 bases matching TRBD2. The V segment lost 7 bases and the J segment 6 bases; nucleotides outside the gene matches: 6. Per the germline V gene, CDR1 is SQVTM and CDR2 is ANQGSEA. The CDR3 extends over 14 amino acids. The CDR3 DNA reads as TGCAGCGCCTCGACTAGCGGGAGGCTCAATGAGCAGTTCTTC. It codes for CSASTSGRLNEQFF.

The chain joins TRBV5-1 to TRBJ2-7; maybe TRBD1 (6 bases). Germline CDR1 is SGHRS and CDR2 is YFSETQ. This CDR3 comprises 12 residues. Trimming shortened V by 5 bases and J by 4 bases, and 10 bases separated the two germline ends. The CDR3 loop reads CASRAQGYEQYF. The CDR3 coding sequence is TGCGCCAGCAGGGCCCAGGGGTACGAGCAGTACTTC.